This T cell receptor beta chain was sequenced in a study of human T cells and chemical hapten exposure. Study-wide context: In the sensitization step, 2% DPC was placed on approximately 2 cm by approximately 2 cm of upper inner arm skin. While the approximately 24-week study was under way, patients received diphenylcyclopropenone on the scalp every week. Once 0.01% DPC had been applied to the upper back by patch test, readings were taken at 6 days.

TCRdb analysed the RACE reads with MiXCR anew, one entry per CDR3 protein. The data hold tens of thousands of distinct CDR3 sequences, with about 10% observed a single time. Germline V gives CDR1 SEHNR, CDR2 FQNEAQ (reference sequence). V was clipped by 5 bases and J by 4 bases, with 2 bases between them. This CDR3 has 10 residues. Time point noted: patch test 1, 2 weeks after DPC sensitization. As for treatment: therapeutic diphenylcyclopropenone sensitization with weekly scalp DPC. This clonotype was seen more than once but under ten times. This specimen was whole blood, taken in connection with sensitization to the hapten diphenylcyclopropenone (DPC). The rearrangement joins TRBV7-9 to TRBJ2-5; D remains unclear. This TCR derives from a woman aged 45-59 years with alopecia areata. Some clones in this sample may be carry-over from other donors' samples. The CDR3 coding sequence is TGTGCCAGCAGCGGAGAGACCCAGTACTTC. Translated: CASSGETQYF.